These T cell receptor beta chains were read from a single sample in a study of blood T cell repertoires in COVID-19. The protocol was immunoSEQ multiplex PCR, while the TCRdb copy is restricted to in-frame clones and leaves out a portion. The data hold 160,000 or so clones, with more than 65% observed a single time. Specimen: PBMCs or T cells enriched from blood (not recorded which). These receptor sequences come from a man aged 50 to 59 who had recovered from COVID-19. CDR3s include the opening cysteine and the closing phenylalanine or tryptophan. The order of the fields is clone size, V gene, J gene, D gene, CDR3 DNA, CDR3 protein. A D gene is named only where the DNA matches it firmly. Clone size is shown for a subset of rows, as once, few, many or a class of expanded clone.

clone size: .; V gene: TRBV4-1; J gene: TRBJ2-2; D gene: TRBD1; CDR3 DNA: TGCGCCAGCAGCCTAAAACCCGGGACAGCTGACACCGGGGAGCTGTTTTTT; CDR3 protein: CASSLKPGTADTGELFF
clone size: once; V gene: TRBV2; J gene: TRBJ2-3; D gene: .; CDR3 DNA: TGTGCCAGCAGTCGGGACTTCACAGATACGCAGTATTTT; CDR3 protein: CASSRDFTDTQYF
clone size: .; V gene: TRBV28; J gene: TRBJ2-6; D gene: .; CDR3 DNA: TGTGCCAGCGTTAGAGTCTCTGGGGCCAACGTCCTGACTTTC; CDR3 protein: CASVRVSGANVLTF
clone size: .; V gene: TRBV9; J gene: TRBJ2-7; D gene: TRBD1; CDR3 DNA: TGTGCCAGCAGCCCACGACAGGGTTCCTACGAGCAGTACTTC; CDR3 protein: CASSPRQGSYEQYF
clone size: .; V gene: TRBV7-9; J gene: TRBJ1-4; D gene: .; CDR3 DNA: TGTGCCAGCAGCTCCGAGCGGAATGAAAAACTGTTTTTT; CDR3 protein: CASSSERNEKLFF
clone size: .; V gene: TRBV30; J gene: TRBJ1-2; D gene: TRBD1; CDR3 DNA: TGTGCCTGGAACCTCAAGGGGACAGGGGACTATGGCTACACCTTC; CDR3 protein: CAWNLKGTGDYGYTF
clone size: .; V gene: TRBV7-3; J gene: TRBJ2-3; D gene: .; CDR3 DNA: TGTGCCAGCAGCTTATTTGGGGGCAGGGCGGCAGATACGCAGTATTTT; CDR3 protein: CASSLFGGRAADTQYF
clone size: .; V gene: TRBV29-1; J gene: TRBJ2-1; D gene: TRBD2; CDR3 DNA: TGCAGCGCACGGACTAGCGGGGGGTACAATGAGCAGTTCTTC; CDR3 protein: CSARTSGGYNEQFF
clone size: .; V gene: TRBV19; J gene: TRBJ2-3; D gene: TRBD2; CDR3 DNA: TGTGCCAGTACTGGTAGCGGGGTCACAGATACGCAGTATTTT; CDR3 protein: CASTGSGVTDTQYF
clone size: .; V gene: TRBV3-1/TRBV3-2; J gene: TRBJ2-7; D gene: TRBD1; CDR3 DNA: TGTGCCAGCAGCCCCCGGGACAGGGTTGCCGAGCAGTACTTC; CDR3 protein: CASSPRDRVAEQYF
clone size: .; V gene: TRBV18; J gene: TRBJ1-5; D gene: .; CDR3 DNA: TGTGCCAGCTCAACGGGTAGCAATCAGCCCCAGCATTTT; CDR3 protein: CASSTGSNQPQHF
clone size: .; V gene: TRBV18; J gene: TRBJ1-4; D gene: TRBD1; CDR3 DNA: TGTGCCAGCTCACCACGGGCGCAGGGGGAGGAAAAACTGTTTTTT; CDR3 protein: CASSPRAQGEEKLFF
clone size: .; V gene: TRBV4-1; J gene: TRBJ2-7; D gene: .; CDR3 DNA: TGCGCCAGCAGCCAAGATTCCCCTAGGGGAGGACTATACGAGCAGTACTTC; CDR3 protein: CASSQDSPRGGLYEQYF
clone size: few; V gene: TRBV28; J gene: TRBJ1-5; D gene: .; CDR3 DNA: TGTGCCAGCAGTTTCCAGGCTAGCAATCAGCCCCAGCATTTT; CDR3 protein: CASSFQASNQPQHF
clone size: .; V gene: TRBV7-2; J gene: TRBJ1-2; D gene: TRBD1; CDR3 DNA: TGTGCCAGCAGCCCAAGGCCAGGACAGGGTGGATATGGCTACACCTTC; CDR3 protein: CASSPRPGQGGYGYTF
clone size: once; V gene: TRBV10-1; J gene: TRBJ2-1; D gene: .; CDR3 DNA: TGCGCCAGCAGAGAAACCAGAGACACTGAGCAGTTCTTC; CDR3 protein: CASRETRDTEQFF
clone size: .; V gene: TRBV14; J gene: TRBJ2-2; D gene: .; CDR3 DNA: TGTGCCAGCAGCACCGGGATCCCCAACCGGGAGCTGTTTTTT; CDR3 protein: CASSTGIPNRELFF
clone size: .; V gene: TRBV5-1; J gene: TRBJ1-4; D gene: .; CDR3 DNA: TGCGCCAGCAGCCTCTGGGGGGGTAATGAAAAACTGTTTTTT; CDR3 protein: CASSLWGGNEKLFF
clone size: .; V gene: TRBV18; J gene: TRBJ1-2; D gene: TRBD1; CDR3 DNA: TGTGCCAGCTCGCCGGACAGGGCCTATGGCTACACCTTC; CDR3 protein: CASSPDRAYGYTF
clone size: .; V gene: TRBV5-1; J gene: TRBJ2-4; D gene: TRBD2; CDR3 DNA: TGCGCCAGCAGCTTGCCGACTAGCGGGGGGGCCTTCGCCAAAAACATTCAGTACTTC; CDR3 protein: CASSLPTSGGAFAKNIQYF
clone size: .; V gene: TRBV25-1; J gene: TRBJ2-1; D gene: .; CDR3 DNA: TGTGCCAGCAGTGAAAACCGTGGGACGGGAGCCTACAATGAGCAGTTCTTC; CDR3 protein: CASSENRGTGAYNEQFF
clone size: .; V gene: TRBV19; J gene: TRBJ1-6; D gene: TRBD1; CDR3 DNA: TGTGCCAGTAGGGGTCAGGGGGATAGTTCACCCCTCCACTTT; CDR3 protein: CASRGQGDSSPLHF
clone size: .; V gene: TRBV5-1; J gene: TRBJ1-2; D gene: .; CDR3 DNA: TGCGCCAGCAGTGAGCAGGGGATCGACTATGGCTACACCTTC; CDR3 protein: CASSEQGIDYGYTF
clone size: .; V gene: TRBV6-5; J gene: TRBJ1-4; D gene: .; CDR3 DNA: TGTGCCAGCAGTTACGGGCAGGGGAGTGAAAAACTGTTTTTT; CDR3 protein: CASSYGQGSEKLFF
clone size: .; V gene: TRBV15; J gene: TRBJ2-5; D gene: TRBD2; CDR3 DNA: TGTGCCACCAGCAGGCTAGCGGGGAGCCAAGAGACCCAGTACTTC; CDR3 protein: CATSRLAGSQETQYF
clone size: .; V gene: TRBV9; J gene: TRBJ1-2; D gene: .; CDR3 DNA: TGTGCCAGCAGCGTAGACCCAGGGGCCAACTATGGCTACACCTTC; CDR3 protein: CASSVDPGANYGYTF
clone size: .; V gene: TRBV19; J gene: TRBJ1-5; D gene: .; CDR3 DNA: TGTGCCAGTACCCCTCGGGGGGGGGTGGATCAGCCCCAGCATTTT; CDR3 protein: CASTPRGGVDQPQHF
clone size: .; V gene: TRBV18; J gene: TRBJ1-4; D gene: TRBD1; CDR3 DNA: TGTGCCAGCTCACTAGACAGGGTGAAAGGAGAAAAACTGTTTTTT; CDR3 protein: CASSLDRVKGEKLFF
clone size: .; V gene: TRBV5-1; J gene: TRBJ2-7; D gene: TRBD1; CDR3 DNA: TGCGCCAGCAGCGAACAGGGGGCGTACGAGCAGTACTTC; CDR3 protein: CASSEQGAYEQYF
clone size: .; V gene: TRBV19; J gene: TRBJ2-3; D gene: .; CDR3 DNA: TGTGCCAGTAGTATTTTTGGACAGCCTAGCACAGATACGCAGTATTTT; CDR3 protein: CASSIFGQPSTDTQYF
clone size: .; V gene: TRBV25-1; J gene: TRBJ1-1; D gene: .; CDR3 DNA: TGTGCCAGCAGTGAACCAGGACAGTACACTGAAGCTTTCTTT; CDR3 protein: CASSEPGQYTEAFF
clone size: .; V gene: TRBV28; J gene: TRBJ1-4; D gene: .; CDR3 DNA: TGTGCCAGCGGGGGGGTAGGGCTGTTTTTT; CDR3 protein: CASGGVGLFF
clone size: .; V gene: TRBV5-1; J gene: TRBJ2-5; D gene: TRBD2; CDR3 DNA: TGCGCCAGCAGCTTATTTACGGTAGCGGGAAGCCAGACCCAGTACTTC; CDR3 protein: CASSLFTVAGSQTQYF
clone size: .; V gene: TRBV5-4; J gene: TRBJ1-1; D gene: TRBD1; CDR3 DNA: TGTGCCAGCAGCTTGGGGGGCCCCCGACAGGGCAACACTGAAGCTTTCTTT; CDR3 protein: CASSLGGPRQGNTEAFF
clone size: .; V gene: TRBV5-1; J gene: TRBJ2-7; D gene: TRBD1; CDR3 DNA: TGCGCCAGCAGCCAGGACAGGGCGAACTACGAGCAGTACTTC; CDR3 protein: CASSQDRANYEQYF
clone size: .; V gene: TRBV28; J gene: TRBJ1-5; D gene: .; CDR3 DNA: TGTGCCAGCAGTCCCATCGGGACACCCGGTCAGCCCCAGCATTTT; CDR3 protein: CASSPIGTPGQPQHF
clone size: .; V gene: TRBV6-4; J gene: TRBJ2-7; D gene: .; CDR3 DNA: TGTGCCAGCAGTGACTCGAGGATAAAGCCCGGCTACGAGCAGTACTTC; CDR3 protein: CASSDSRIKPGYEQYF
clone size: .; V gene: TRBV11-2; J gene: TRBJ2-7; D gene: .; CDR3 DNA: TGTGCCAGCAGCCCCAGTAGGGGATCGAGCGAGCAGTACTTC; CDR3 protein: CASSPSRGSSEQYF
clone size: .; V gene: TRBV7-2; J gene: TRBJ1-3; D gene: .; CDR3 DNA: TGTGCCAGCAGCTCGGGCGGGACGTACTCTGGAAACACCATATATTTT; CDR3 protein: CASSSGGTYSGNTIYF
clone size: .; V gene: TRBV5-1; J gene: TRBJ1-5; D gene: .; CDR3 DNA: TGCGCCAGCAGCTTGCGTGAACTGGCGGGCAATCAGCCCCAGCATTTT; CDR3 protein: CASSLRELAGNQPQHF
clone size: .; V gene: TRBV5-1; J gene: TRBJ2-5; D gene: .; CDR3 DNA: TGCGCCAGCAGCGCGCAAGAGACCCAGTACTTC; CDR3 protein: CASSAQETQYF
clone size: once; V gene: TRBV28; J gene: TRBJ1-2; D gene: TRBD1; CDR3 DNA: TGTGCCAGCAGTAATTCCCAGGGGGCGAGTGGCTACACCTTC; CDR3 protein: CASSNSQGASGYTF